A selection of T cell receptor beta chains follows, all from one sample in a study of blood T cell repertoires in COVID-19. The data were produced by immunoSEQ multiplex PCR, yet TCRdb's version contains in-frame clones alone and is incomplete. Here the sample spans tens of thousands of clones, about 90% being singletons. The sequenced material came from peripheral blood. The receptor source for this set is a human donor in a cohort sampled during active COVID-19. The CDR3 runs from the conserved cysteine through the conserved F or W. D genes are given only for firm matches. Not all rows give a size; the values are once, few, many and, for expanded clones, a class.

13,TRBV6-5,TRBD2,TRBJ2-7,once,CASRLAGAYEQYF,TGTGCCAGCAGACTAGCGGGGGCCTACGAGCAGTACTTC
15,TRBV28,.,TRBJ2-5,.,CASSFIRVEKETQYF,TGTGCCAGCAGTTTCATCAGGGTAGAGAAAGAGACCCAGTACTTC
13,TRBV2,.,TRBJ2-7,.,CASGRLESYEQYF,TGTGCCAGCGGGAGGTTGGAGTCCTACGAGCAGTACTTC
15,TRBV6-1,TRBD1,TRBJ1-1,.,CASSEKTGGLTEAFF,TGTGCCAGCAGTGAGAAAACAGGGGGCCTCACTGAAGCTTTCTTT
12,TRBV6-2/TRBV6-3,TRBD2,TRBJ2-3,.,CASSGGANTQYF,TGTGCCAGCAGCGGGGGGGCGAATACGCAGTATTTT
15,TRBV7-2,TRBD2,TRBJ2-1,.,CASSQSGVAGDEQFF,TGTGCCAGCAGCCAAAGCGGGGTAGCGGGAGATGAGCAGTTCTTC
16,TRBV6-2/TRBV6-3,.,TRBJ2-1,.,CASSYPSPLGHNEQFF,TGTGCCAGCAGTTACCCCTCGCCCCTGGGGCACAATGAGCAGTTCTTC
15,TRBV6-6,.,TRBJ1-6,.,CASSYEPRENSPLHF,TGTGCCAGCAGTTACGAACCCCGGGAGAATTCACCCCTCCACTTT
15,TRBV5-5,TRBD2,TRBJ2-1,.,CASSQRLAGANEQFF,TGTGCCAGCAGCCAGAGACTAGCGGGTGCCAATGAGCAGTTCTTC
14,TRBV6-6,.,TRBJ1-1,.,CASSNLLGNTEAFF,TGTGCCAGCAGCAATCTGCTCGGGAACACTGAAGCTTTCTTT
13,TRBV28,.,TRBJ2-5,.,CASSIGQEETQYF,TGTGCCAGCAGTATCGGTCAGGAAGAGACCCAGTACTTC
14,TRBV12-2,.,TRBJ1-1,.,CASRPMDTSTEAFF,TGTGCAAGTCGCCCGATGGACACCTCCACTGAAGCTTTCTTT
14,TRBV6-6,TRBD1,TRBJ1-2,.,CASTKIDRAGGYTF,TGTGCCAGCACCAAAATTGACAGGGCGGGCGGCTACACCTTC
15,TRBV11-2,.,TRBJ1-1,.,CASSQGGSRGTEAFF,TGTGCCAGCAGCCAGGGTGGCAGCCGGGGGACTGAAGCTTTCTTT
13,TRBV6-2/TRBV6-3,.,TRBJ2-3,.,CASSFNIIYTQYF,TGTGCCAGCAGTTTCAACATTATATATACGCAGTATTTT
14,TRBV6-2/TRBV6-3,.,TRBJ2-7,.,CASSYGSTAYEQYF,TGTGCCAGCAGTTACGGGTCGACAGCCTACGAGCAGTACTTC
16,TRBV7-2,TRBD1,TRBJ2-7,.,CASSLTQPGQGHEQYF,TGTGCCAGCAGCTTAACCCAACCGGGACAGGGCCACGAGCAGTACTTC
17,TRBV7-8,TRBD2,TRBJ2-7,.,CASSFLMTGTSVYEQYF,TGTGCCAGCAGCTTCTTAATGACCGGGACTAGCGTCTACGAGCAGTACTTC
14,TRBV29-1,TRBD2,TRBJ2-7,.,CSVASGGMSYEQYF,TGCAGCGTGGCAAGCGGGGGGATGTCCTACGAGCAGTACTTC
13,TRBV27,TRBD1,TRBJ1-2,.,CASSPGTDYGYTF,TGTGCCAGCAGTCCTGGGACAGACTATGGCTACACCTTC
14,TRBV5-4,.,TRBJ1-5,.,CASSNRESNQPQHF,TGTGCCAGCAGCAACCGGGAGTCAAATCAGCCCCAGCATTTT
14,TRBV19,.,TRBJ1-4,.,CASSFGIVNEKLFF,TGTGCCAGTAGTTTCGGGATAGTTAATGAAAAACTGTTTTTT
13,TRBV5-1,TRBD1,TRBJ1-2,once,CASSSTGDYGYTF,TGCGCCAGCAGCTCCACAGGGGACTATGGCTACACCTTC
16,TRBV7-2,TRBD1,TRBJ1-6,.,CASSSRDSYINSPLHF,TGTGCCAGCAGCTCCCGGGACAGTTATATTAATTCACCCCTCCACTTT
14,TRBV7-2,.,TRBJ2-2,.,CASSLGVGTGELFF,TGTGCCAGCAGCTTAGGAGTCGGGACAGGGGAGCTGTTTTTT
20,TRBV5-1,TRBD1,TRBJ1-1,.,CASSFRRPRGRIGVNTEAFF,TGCGCCAGCAGCTTCCGAAGACCAAGGGGGCGCATAGGAGTGAACACTGAAGCTTTCTTT
11,TRBV29-1,TRBD1,TRBJ1-2,once,CSVQGSYGYTF,TGCAGCGTACAGGGGTCCTATGGCTACACCTTC
15,TRBV6-2/TRBV6-3,TRBD1,TRBJ1-4,.,CASSRPGTVNEKLFF,TGTGCCAGCAGTCGTCCCGGGACAGTTAATGAAAAACTGTTTTTT
16,TRBV6-6,TRBD2,TRBJ2-5,.,CASSYSASGTWGTQYF,TGTGCCAGCAGTTACTCGGCTAGCGGGACCTGGGGGACCCAGTACTTC
16,TRBV14,TRBD1,TRBJ1-1,.,CASSQGSTGGLSEAFF,TGTGCCAGCAGCCAAGGGTCGACAGGGGGTCTCTCAGAAGCTTTCTTT
16,TRBV27,.,TRBJ2-3,.,CASSPHVGASTDTQYF,TGTGCCAGCAGTCCTCATGTGGGCGCAAGCACAGATACGCAGTATTTT
17,TRBV30,TRBD2,TRBJ2-3,.,CAWSPGALTSGGATQYF,TGTGCCTGGAGTCCCGGCGCCTTGACTAGCGGGGGGGCTACGCAGTATTTT
15,TRBV7-2,TRBD2,TRBJ2-7,few,CASSRSAGGLYEQYF,TGTGCCAGCAGCCGGTCCGCGGGGGGTCTGTACGAGCAGTACTTC
15,TRBV18,TRBD2,TRBJ2-1,.,CASSPPTSGHNEQFF,TGTGCCAGCTCACCACCGACTAGCGGCCACAATGAGCAGTTCTTC
14,TRBV6-2/TRBV6-3,.,TRBJ1-6,.,CASSSTTGNSPLHF,TGTGCCAGCAGTTCCACAACGGGGAATTCACCCCTCCACTTT
14,TRBV6-2/TRBV6-3,.,TRBJ2-2,.,CASSYSLLTLELFF,TGTGCCAGCAGTTACTCGTTACTTACGTTGGAGCTGTTTTTT
15,TRBV7-2,TRBD2,TRBJ2-1,once,CASSLARGSVDEQFF,TGTGCCAGCAGCTTAGCGCGCGGGAGCGTCGATGAGCAGTTCTTC
16,TRBV6-5,TRBD1,TRBJ2-7,once,CASSYLTGTGAREQYF,TGTGCCAGCAGTTACCTCACCGGGACAGGGGCTCGCGAGCAGTACTTC
17,TRBV7-2,.,TRBJ2-2,once,CASSLALGSGGTGELFF,TGTGCCAGCAGCTTAGCACTTGGGAGCGGAGGAACCGGGGAGCTGTTTTTT
16,TRBV5-1,TRBD2,TRBJ2-2,.,CASSLTSGTSGGELFF,TGCGCCAGCAGCTTGACTAGCGGTACTAGTGGCGGGGAGCTGTTTTTT
12,TRBV25-1,.,TRBJ2-7,.,CASSTSGYEQYF,TGTGCCAGCAGTACCTCGGGGTACGAGCAGTACTTC
19,TRBV4-3,.,TRBJ2-1,.,CASSQDSGVLGALYNEQFF,TGCGCCAGCAGCCAAGATTCTGGTGTTCTGGGGGCTCTCTACAATGAGCAGTTCTTC
13,TRBV7-2,.,TRBJ1-1,few,CASRVQVNTEAFF,TGTGCCAGCAGAGTTCAGGTTAACACTGAAGCTTTCTTT
15,TRBV4-3,TRBD2,TRBJ2-7,.,CASSQTLAGAYEQYF,TGCGCCAGCAGCCAGACACTAGCGGGAGCTTACGAGCAGTACTTC
15,TRBV18,TRBD1,TRBJ1-5,once,CASSPGTGLNQPQHF,TGTGCCAGCTCACCCGGGACAGGGTTGAATCAGCCCCAGCATTTT
13,TRBV18,.,TRBJ1-4,.,CASSPRGNEKLFF,TGTGCCAGCTCACCACGGGGCAATGAAAAACTGTTTTTT
16,TRBV6-6,.,TRBJ1-4,once,CASSFRDTTTNEKLFF,TGTGCCAGCAGTTTCCGGGACACAACAACTAATGAAAAACTGTTTTTT
14,TRBV3-1/TRBV3-2,.,TRBJ2-2,.,CASSQGQNTGELFF,TGTGCCAGCAGCCAAGGACAGAACACCGGGGAGCTGTTTTTT
13,TRBV7-2,TRBD2,TRBJ2-5,once,CASSRGGQETQYF,TGTGCCAGCAGCCGCGGGGGCCAAGAGACCCAGTACTTC